This entry is about one T cell receptor beta chain. Its antigen remains unidentified. From each donor, an approximately 2.4 ml peripheral blood sample was drawn into PAXgene tubes and stored at -80 degrees C. Without T cell sorting, total RNA was isolated from whole blood using the PAXgene blood miRNA kit on an automated QIAcube. Peripheral blood from monozygotic twin pairs, either concordant or discordant for inflammatory bowel disease, underwent deep TCRalpha and TCRbeta repertoire profiling that used unique molecular barcoding. Smoking habits were recorded for all twin pairs, and individuals were classified as current, former or never smokers. The data derive from a study of monozygotic twins with inflammatory bowel disease (dated by TCRdb to the late 2010s). Broadly, across the study: In total, 28 monozygotic twin pairs made up the full study: 19 Danish pairs, all IBD-discordant, plus nine German pairs, of which four were IBD-concordant and five were IBD-discordant. The search for disease-associated traits relied mainly on comparing, within discordant pairs, IBD patients with their genetically identical healthy co-twins. Each individual had, on average, about 151 000 unique TCRalpha sequences and 181 000 unique TCRbeta sequences available for analysis. Study-wide conclusions, independent of this receptor: IBD patients shared fewer clonotypes with other individuals than healthy twins did, most markedly in patients showing signs of disease activity. Concordant and discordant twins showed no difference in repertoire similarity, possibly because of limited statistical power. No single strong signal or clonotype linked to IBD turned up in the results, so the idea that one exists was not supported. Measured by the inverse Simpson index, TCRbeta repertoire diversity was lower in IBD patients than in their healthy co-twins. Background noise and inter-individual variability may have been introduced into the repertoires by the differing immunosuppressive treatments among patients. The analysis was unable to tell different T cell subtypes apart.

Its CDR3 holds 18 amino acids, cysteine through phenylalanine. No DNA sequence was recorded. Per the germline V gene, SGHAT is the CDR1 and FQNNGV is the CDR2. To prepare the library, 5' RACE was applied. For each TCR library, 3,500 to 4,000 ng of total RNA was used. For each sample, cDNA synthesis was carried out in eight separate reactions using SMARTScribe reverse transcriptase. Unique molecular identifiers containing a 6-nucleotide sample barcode were introduced through template switching during cDNA synthesis. Two nested PCRs of about 16 and 10 cycles amplified the TCRalpha and TCRbeta cDNA, and bead purification followed each PCR. Before amplification, the cDNA was both treated with uracil DNA-glycosylase and purified with the QIAquick PCR purification kit. The second PCR added Illumina TruSeq-compatible adapters along with sample-specific barcodes. Library quality and concentration were checked on TapeStation and Qubit, and libraries were pooled at around 5 ng each. The pooled libraries were sequenced with 2 x 100 bp reads and custom sequencing primers on an Illumina HiSeq2500 single-index Rapid Run. In the source study's methods: MiGEC version 1.2.6 was used for UMI-based consensus assembly, which corrected PCR and sequencing errors. MiXCR version 2.1.1 was used for V(D)J alignment, clonotype assembly and CDR3 extraction. Gene usage, clonotype sharing and MAIT/NKT TCR abundance were normalised by analysing the top 1000, 10 000 and 20 000 clonotypes per sample. After downsampling to 27 000 UMIs, diversity was calculated as the inverse Simpson index using the vegan R package. Paired Mann-Whitney U tests on discordant twin pairs were used, with Benjamini-Hochberg multiple-testing correction. TCRdb reprocessed the reads and assigns one entry to each CDR3 protein sequence, leaving out DNA. Here the V and J calls rest on TCRdb's processing, not on the authors' analysis. The data table for this sample lists 350,000 to 550,000 distinct CDR3 sequences. The ten biggest clones cover about 2.6% of the sample.

The sequence was obtained from a human donor with ulcerative colitis or Crohn's disease, or a healthy co-twin of an affected twin (not recorded which). The chain employs TRBV11-2 and TRBJ2-2; the TCRdb call, TRBD2, lacks DNA for checking. Sequences were obtained from blood. The CDR3 reads CASSLRTSGRAYFGELFF. With the rest looked up from the reference TRBV11-2 and TRBJ2-2 genes rather than sequenced, the full variable domain is EAGVAQSPRYKIIEKRQSVAFWCNPISGHATLYWYQQILGQGPKLLIQFQNNGVVDDSQLPKDRFSAERLKGVDSTLKIQPAKLEDSAVYLCASSLRTSGRAYFGELFFGEGSRLTVL.